This paragraph covers one T cell receptor beta chain sequence. This sample was taken from a study of blood T cell repertoires in COVID-19. Overall study: Some COVID-19 samples were acute and others convalescent; all came from the United States, Italy and Spain. PBMCs, B-cell-depleted T cells, or T cells provided the cDNA or gDNA that made up the material.

V was clipped by 6 bases and J by 3 bases, with 11 bases between them. The CDR3 has 13 residues. CDR1 and CDR2 from the germline V gene are SEHNR and FQNEAQ (reference sequence). In the original analysis: The authors estimated nucleated cell counts from reference gene primer amplification. Generated by immunoSEQ multiplex PCR, the TCRdb table keeps only in-frame clones and is missing some. The D gene and trimming were derived from the DNA, and the V and J assignments and clone size from that table. This sample yields 200,000 to 300,000 clones, of which about 83% are seen a single time; roughly 5% belongs to the top ten.

The origin of this receptor is a human donor in a cohort sampled during active COVID-19. The sample was peripheral blood. V usage is TRBV7-9 and J usage is TRBJ2-5; D is ambiguous. CDR3 sequence (DNA): TGTGCCAGCAGTCGATTCAGTGAAGAGACCCAGTACTTC. Its translation is CASSRFSEETQYF.